This entry lists 12 T cell receptor beta chains sequenced from one sample in a study of post-analysis software for immune sequencing data. General study points: Compared with controls, patients had more of about 5 TRBV segments, including TRBV5-6, TRBV5-1 and TRBV20-1.

These TCRs' antigens remain unknown. Libraries were made from TCR beta cDNA, and they carried unique molecular identifiers. One entry per CDR3 protein results from TCRdb running MiXCR on the PCR reads. The repertoire consists of over 700,000 distinct CDR3 sequences, with 25% to 30% occurring once and the leading ten covering 0.56%. Sequenced sample: blood. These receptors originate from a girl aged 10-17 years with multiple sclerosis.

This chain joins TRBV29-1 and TRBJ1-1, with D tentatively TRBD1 (5 bases). Germline V gene sequence: CDR1 SQVTM, CDR2 ANQGSEA. The V end was cut by 2 bases, the J end by 4 bases, with 17 bases between. CDR3 length: 15 residues. Here the CDR3 DNA reads TGCAGCGTTGAATGGGGGGGGTCCCCCGGCACTGAAGCTTTCTTT. This codes for CSVEWGGSPGTEAFF.

This clonotype was seen only a few times. The chain is built from TRBV3-1 and TRBJ1-2; 8 nucleotides align to TRBD1. V gave up 3 bases and J gave up 4 bases; unmatched junction bases: 4. The germline V gene encodes CDR1 LGHDT and CDR2 YNNKEL (reference sequence). The CDR3 length is 14 residues. For the CDR3, the DNA is TGTGCCAGCAGCCAGGCGGGACAGGTCTATGGCTACACCTTC. This translates into CASSQAGQVYGYTF.

The chain carries TRBV5-5 and TRBJ2-5; 9 bases align to TRBD1. CDR1 and CDR2 from the germline V gene are SGHKS and YYEKEE (reference sequence). V lost 4 bases to trimming and J lost 5 bases; unmatched junction nucleotides: 9. The CDR3 runs to 15 residues. CDR3 amino acids: CASSGWDRVEETQYF. The DNA for the CDR3 is TGTGCCAGCAGCGGCTGGGACAGGGTAGAGGAGACCCAGTACTTC.

Comments on this clonotype: The junction does not match germline at one end; this may be a read error. The rearrangement links TRBV6-5 to TRBJ1-2; 9 bases match TRBD1. The CDR3 extends over 14 amino acids. CDR1 and CDR2 from the germline V gene are MNHEY and SVGAGI. CDR3: CASRYWTGAGGYTF. Here the CDR3 DNA reads TGTGCCAGCAGGTACTGGACAGGGGCAGGGGGCTACACCTTC.

This clonotype was recorded a few times. The chain has TRBV20-1 and TRBJ2-7; D gene ambiguous. With 1 base removed from V and 0 bases from J, the gap between germline ends came to 13 bases. This CDR3 is built from 15 residues. CDR1 DFQATT and CDR2 SNEGSKA come from the germline V gene (reference sequence). The CDR3 protein is CSARVTRLRSYEQYF. In DNA form, the CDR3 reads TGCAGTGCTAGAGTTACACGACTCCGCTCCTACGAGCAGTACTTC.

At least ten counts were recorded for this clonotype. The chain joins TRBV5-1 to TRBJ2-1; D gene unclear. The CDR3 covers 14 residues. The V end lost 4 bases, the J end lost 0 bases, and 8 bases lay between the germline ends. CDR1 is SGHRS and CDR2 is YFSETQ in the germline V gene. CDR3: CASSPLSSYNEQFF. CDR3 sequence (DNA): TGCGCCAGCAGCCCCCTGAGCTCCTACAATGAGCAGTTCTTC.

There are a few counts of this clonotype. The chain joins TRBV20-1 to TRBJ1-4; the D is unclear. Deletions cut 6 bases from V and 0 bases from J, with 11 bases between. Germline V gene sequence: CDR1 DFQATT, CDR2 SNEGSKA (reference sequence). This CDR3 region has 14 residues. Here the CDR3 DNA reads TGCAGTGCCCCGGACGGCACAACTAATGAAAAACTGTTTTTT. This encodes CSAPDGTTNEKLFF.

The V gene is TRBV18, the J gene TRBJ1-1; D might be TRBD1 (6 bases). Between the trimmed V and J ends, which lost 6 bases and 4 bases, there was a span of 15 bases. Germline CDR1 is KGHSH and CDR2 is LQKENI. This CDR3 region has 14 residues. CDR3 protein: CASSPRGRSTEAFF. Written as DNA, the CDR3 is TGTGCCAGCTCTCCGCGGGGGCGATCCACTGAAGCTTTCTTT.

In this sample, this clonotype turned up a few times. The chain recombines TRBV20-1 with TRBJ2-7; D is possibly TRBD2 (5 bases). CDR1 and CDR2 from the germline V gene are DFQATT and SNEGSKA (reference sequence). V lost 6 bases and J 5 bases, leaving 17 bases between the germline ends. This CDR3 has 13 amino acids. The CDR3 sequence: CSAPHRGSNEQYF. The CDR3 coding sequence is TGCAGTGCCCCCCATCGAGGGAGCAACGAGCAGTACTTC.

This rearrangement joins TRBV4-3 to TRBJ2-7; weak D call: TRBD2 (6 bases). The CDR3 totals 14 residues. Germline CDR1 reads LGHNA; CDR2 reads YSLEER. The V and J ends lost 4 bases and 1 base respectively, with 11 bases between them. This CDR3 reads CASSPGAGSYEQYF. Here the CDR3 DNA reads TGCGCCAGCAGCCCCGGGGCGGGATCCTACGAGCAGTACTTC.

The V gene is TRBV27, the J gene TRBJ2-7; 10 bases align to TRBD2. The CDR3 has 15 residues. Trimming cost V 4 bases and J 1 base; bases outside gene matches: 4. Germline loops: CDR1 MNHEY, CDR2 SMNVEV (reference sequence). DNA of the CDR3: TGTGCCAGCAGTTCTAGCGGGAGCTGGTCCTACGAGCAGTACTTC. Encoded protein: CASSSSGSWSYEQYF.

The table lists this clonotype with many counts. This sequence joins TRBV7-2 and TRBJ2-1; the D is unclear. Germline values: CDR1 SGHTA, CDR2 FQGNSA. This CDR3 is 12 amino acids long. Trimming pared 0 bases from V and 8 bases from J, leaving 5 bases between. CDR3 sequence reads: CASSLAWDEQFF. Here the CDR3 DNA reads TGTGCCAGCAGCTTAGCGTGGGATGAGCAGTTCTTC. The full variable domain, in which reference TRBV7-2 and TRBJ2-1 provide the parts outside the CDR3, is GAGVSQSPSNKVTEKGKDVELRCDPISGHTALYWYRQSLGQGLEFLIYFQGNSAPDKSGLPSDRFSAERTGGSVSTLTIQRTQQEDSAVYLCASSLAWDEQFFGPGTRLTVL.